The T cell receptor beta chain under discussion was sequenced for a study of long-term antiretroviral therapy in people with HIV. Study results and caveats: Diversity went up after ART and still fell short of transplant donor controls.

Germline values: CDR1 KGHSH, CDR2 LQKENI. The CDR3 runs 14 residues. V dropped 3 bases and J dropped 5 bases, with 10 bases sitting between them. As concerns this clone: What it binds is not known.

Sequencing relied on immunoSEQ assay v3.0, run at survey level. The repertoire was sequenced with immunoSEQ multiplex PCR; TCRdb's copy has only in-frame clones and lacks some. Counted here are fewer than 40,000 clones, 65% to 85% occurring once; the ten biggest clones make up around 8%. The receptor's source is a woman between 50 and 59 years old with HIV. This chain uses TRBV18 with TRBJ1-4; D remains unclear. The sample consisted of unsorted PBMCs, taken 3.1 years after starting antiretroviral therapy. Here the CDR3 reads CASSPGYGNEKLFF. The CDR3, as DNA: TGTGCCAGCTCACCGGGTTATGGAAATGAAAAACTGTTTTTT. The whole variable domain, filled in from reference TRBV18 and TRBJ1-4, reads NAGVMQNPRHLVRRRGQEARLRCSPMKGHSHVYWYRQLPEEGLKFMVYLQKENIIDESGMPKERFSAEFPKEGPSILRIQQVVRGDSAAYFCASSPGYGNEKLFFGSGTQLSVL.